Below, one TCR beta chain is given with its context. This clone was seen only a few times. Its antigen specificity is not known. It has no much larger one-base neighbor in the sample; base qualities were not kept. The data are from a study of blood T cell repertoires in COVID-19 (dated by TCRdb to the early 2020s). For context, the study as a whole: Samples from collaborators originated in the United States, Italy and Spain and spanned both the acute and convalescent phases of COVID-19. A freely available public database, intended as a resource for researchers studying the immune response to SARS-CoV-2, is where the repertoires were released. Samples came from the ongoing ImmuneRACE study (first 160 participants) plus 1,254 subjects from 6 global collaborators. Where available, HLA class I and class II types were obtained from metadata supplied by the sample provider rather than from assay-based typing. The material from the prospective study consisted of cDNA or gDNA derived from T cells, B-cell-depleted T cells, or PBMCs. Deeply sampled blood TCRbeta repertoires from subjects exposed to, actively infected with, or recovered from COVID-19 were included in the dataset. The sample metadata nearly always contained a de-identified subject ID, COVID-19 status, age in years and sex.

For CDR1 and CDR2, the germline V gene (reference sequence) lists MNHEY and SMNVEV. The cysteine opens and the phenylalanine closes a CDR3 of 19 amino acids. The entry retains the CDR3 DNA only, 57 bases that are in frame from base 1. V trim: 4 bases; J trim: 2 bases; unmatched bases: 14. The immunoSEQ Assay, a bias-controlled multiplex PCR, was used to amplify TCRbeta CDR3 regions from genomic DNA. The study's own analysis went as follows. The number of nucleated cells in each sample was estimated by amplification of reference gene primers within the assay. To quantify the absolute abundance of each unique TCRbeta CDR3 rearrangement, sequence reads were collapsed and filtered. Productive Simpson clonality was computed per sample as the square root of Simpson's diversity index over productive rearrangements. The source is immuneACCESS, and TCRdb retained only in-frame sequences with V and J called. Part of the clones is not carried over; for the studies checked, unresolved V genes explain less than half of this, and the remainder is unexplained. V, J and clone size were drawn from that table, and D and trimming were deduced from the DNA. The sample table contains 100,000 or so clones; only one count was recorded for roughly 85% of them. Roughly 2.6% of the sample is held by the ten biggest clonotypes.

Participants in the prospective study were enrolled through a virtual design, were aged 18 to 89 years, and lived in fewer than 30 United States geographic areas. In the prospective study, participants were assigned to cohorts based on the clinical history participants reported in a screening survey and a study questionnaire. Recovered participants in ImmuneRACE Cohort 3 were defined as having two consecutive negative NP/OP PCR tests, clearance from a healthcare professional, or resolution of symptoms. In the prospective study, whole blood, serum and a nasopharyngeal or oropharyngeal swab were collected from each participant by mobile phlebotomists. Over a roughly two-month period, participants in the prospective study had the option of providing additional blood draws and questionnaires. Before DNA extraction, prospective study blood samples were shipped either frozen or at room temperature. Overall study results and their limits: How much clinical and demographic metadata was included differed by source and by participant, and the metadata was provided uncurated.

The clonotype comes from a woman aged 50 to 60 who had recovered from COVID-19. The sample comprised PBMCs or T cells enriched from blood (not recorded which). The rearrangement joined TRBV27 to TRBJ2-2, with TRBD2 identical over 9 junction bases. The DNA is TGTGCCAGCAGTTCCGACAGGACAATGGGGACTAGCAACACCGGGGAGCTGTTTTTT. It is translated as CASSSDRTMGTSNTGELFF.